This T cell receptor beta chain was documented in a study of blood T cells in healthy people across ages. Regarding the study as a whole: From one million sequenced T cells, diversity estimates were lower bounds. The unsorted PBMCs prevented any conclusive comparison of naive versus antigen-experienced cells. Compared with aged donors, long-lived donors showed fewer expanded clones, suggesting selection.

PCR was performed a second time for about 7 to 12 cycles using a sample-barcoded 5' primer and a J-beta primer mix. A tag from a template-switch adaptor with 12 random nucleotides marked each cDNA molecule. TCRdb itself ran the 5' RACE reads through MiXCR, one entry per CDR3 protein. The table records 1.5 million to 1.8 million distinct CDR3 sequences, around 40% of them present only once. About this clonotype itself: The antigen is unknown.

Per germline, CDR1 SGHRS and CDR2 YFSETQ. Unmatched junction bases numbered 4, after V lost 4 bases and J lost 3 bases. The CDR3 covers 15 residues. V gene TRBV5-1 combines with J gene TRBJ1-2, with 12 bases matching TRBD1. The source of this sequence is a woman under 30 in good health. The source material was blood. The CDR3 is CASSPGTGGDYGYTF. The CDR3 DNA reads TGCGCCAGCAGCCCCGGGACAGGGGGCGACTATGGCTACACCTTC.